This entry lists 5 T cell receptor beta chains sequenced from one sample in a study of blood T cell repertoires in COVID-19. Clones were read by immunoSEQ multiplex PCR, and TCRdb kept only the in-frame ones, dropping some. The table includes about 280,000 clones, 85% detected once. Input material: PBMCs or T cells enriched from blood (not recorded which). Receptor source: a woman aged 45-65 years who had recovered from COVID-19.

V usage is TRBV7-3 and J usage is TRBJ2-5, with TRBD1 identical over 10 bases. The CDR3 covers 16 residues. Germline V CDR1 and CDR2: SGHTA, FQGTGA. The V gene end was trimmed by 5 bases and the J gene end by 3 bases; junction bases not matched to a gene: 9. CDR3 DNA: TGTGCCAGCAGCCTGTCCGGGACAGGGGCTAAAGAGACCCAGTACTTC. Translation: CASSLSGTGAKETQYF.

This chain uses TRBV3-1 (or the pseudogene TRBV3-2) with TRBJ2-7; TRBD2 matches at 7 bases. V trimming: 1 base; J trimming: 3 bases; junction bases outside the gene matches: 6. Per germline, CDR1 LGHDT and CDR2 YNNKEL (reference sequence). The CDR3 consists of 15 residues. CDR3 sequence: CASSQGASGGYEQYF. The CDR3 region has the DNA TGTGCCAGCAGCCAAGGAGCTAGCGGTGGCTACGAGCAGTACTTC.

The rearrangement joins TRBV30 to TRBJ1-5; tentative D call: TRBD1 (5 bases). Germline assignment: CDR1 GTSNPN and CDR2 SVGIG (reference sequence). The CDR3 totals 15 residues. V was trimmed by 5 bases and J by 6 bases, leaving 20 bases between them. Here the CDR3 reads CAWRHRGTPGQPQHF. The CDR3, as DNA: TGTGCCTGGCGCCACCGGGGGACTCCAGGTCAGCCCCAGCATTTT. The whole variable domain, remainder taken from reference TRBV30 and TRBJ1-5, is SQTIHQWPATLVQPVGSPLSLECTVEGTSNPNLYWYRQAAGRGLQLLFYSVGIGQISSEVPQNLSASRPQDRQFILSSKKLLLSDSGFYLCAWRHRGTPGQPQHFGDGTRLSIL.

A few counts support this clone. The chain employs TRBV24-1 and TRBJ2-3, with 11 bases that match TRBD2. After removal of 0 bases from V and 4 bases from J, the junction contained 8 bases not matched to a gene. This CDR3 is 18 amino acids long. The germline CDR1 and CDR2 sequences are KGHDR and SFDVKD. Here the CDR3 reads CATSDLQSLAGGADTQYF. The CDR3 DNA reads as TGTGCCACCAGTGATTTGCAATCCCTAGCGGGGGGTGCAGATACGCAGTATTTT.

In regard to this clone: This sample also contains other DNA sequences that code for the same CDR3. The CDR3, as DNA: TGTGCCTGGAGCAGGGATAGCAATCAGCCCCAGCATTTT. It specifies CAWSRDSNQPQHF. V is TRBV30 and J is TRBJ1-5; D is perhaps TRBD1 (5 bases). Germline CDR1 and CDR2: GTSNPN and SVGIG (reference sequence). Trimming left V 3 bases short and J 0 bases short, with 6 bases between. This CDR3 region has 13 residues.